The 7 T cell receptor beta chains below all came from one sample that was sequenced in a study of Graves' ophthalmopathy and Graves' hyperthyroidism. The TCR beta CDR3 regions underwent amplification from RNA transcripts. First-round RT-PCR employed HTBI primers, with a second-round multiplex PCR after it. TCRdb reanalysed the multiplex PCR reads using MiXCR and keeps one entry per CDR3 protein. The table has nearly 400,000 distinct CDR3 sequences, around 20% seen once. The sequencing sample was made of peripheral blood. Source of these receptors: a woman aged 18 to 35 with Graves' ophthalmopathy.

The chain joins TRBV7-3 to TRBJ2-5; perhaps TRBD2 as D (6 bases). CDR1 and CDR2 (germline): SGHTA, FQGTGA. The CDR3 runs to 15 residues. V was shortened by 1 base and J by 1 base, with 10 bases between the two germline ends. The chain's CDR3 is CASSLNGGSQETQYF. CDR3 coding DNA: TGTGCCAGCAGCTTAAACGGGGGATCCCAAGAGACCCAGTACTTC.

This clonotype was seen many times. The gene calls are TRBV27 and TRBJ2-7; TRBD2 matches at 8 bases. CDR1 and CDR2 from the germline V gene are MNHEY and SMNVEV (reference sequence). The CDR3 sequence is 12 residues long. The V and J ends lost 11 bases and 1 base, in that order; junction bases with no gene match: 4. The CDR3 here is CAVGLASYEQYF. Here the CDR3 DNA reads TGTGCCGTCGGACTAGCTTCCTACGAGCAGTACTTC.

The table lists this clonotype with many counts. The CDR3: CASSPLGLAGGPATGELFF. The CDR3 DNA is TGTGCCAGCTCACCCTTGGGACTAGCGGGAGGTCCAGCCACCGGGGAGCTGTTTTTT. The chain links TRBV18 to TRBJ2-2, with 15 bases lining up with TRBD2. Trimming took 3 bases from V and 4 from J; bases not matched to a gene: 9. The CDR3 extends over 19 amino acids. Germline CDR1 is KGHSH and CDR2 is LQKENI.

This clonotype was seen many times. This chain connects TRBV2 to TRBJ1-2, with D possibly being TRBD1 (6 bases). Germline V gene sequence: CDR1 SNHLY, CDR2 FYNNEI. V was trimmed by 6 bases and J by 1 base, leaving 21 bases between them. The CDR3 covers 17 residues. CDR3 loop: CASRFDRRWVINYGYTF. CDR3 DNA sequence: TGTGCCAGCAGATTCGACAGGCGTTGGGTGATTAACTATGGCTACACCTTC.

The chain's CDR3 is CASRPTGVRLAGGELFF. CDR3 DNA: TGTGCCAGCAGACCTACGGGGGTGAGGCTAGCCGGCGGGGAGCTGTTTTTT. J is TRBJ2-2 and V is TRBV12-3 or TRBV12-4; possibly TRBD2 for D (6 bases). The CDR3 is made up of 17 amino acids. V lost 6 bases to trimming and J lost 7 bases, with 24 bases between them.

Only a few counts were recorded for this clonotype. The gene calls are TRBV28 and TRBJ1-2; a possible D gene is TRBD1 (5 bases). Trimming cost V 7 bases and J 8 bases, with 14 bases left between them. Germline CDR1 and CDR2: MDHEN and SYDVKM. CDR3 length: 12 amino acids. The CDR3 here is CASTLGQGGYTF. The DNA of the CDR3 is TGTGCCAGCACTCTGGGGCAGGGAGGCTACACCTTC.

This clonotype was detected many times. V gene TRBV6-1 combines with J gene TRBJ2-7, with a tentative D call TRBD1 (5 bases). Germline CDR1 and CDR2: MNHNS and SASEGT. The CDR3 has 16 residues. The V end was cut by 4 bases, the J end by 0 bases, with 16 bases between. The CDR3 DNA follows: TGTGCCAGCAGTGGGACCCGTGGGGCCAGCTCCTACGAGCAGTACTTC. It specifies CASSGTRGASSYEQYF.